A single sample is the source of the 29 T cell receptor beta chains below, sequenced in a study of T-cell reconstitution after alpha-beta-depleted transplantation in children. TCRbeta library preparation incorporated unique molecular identifiers. TCRdb re-called the PCR reads with MiXCR, one entry per CDR3 protein. In the table there are around 300,000 distinct CDR3 sequences, over 9.5% of which are singletons. Here the sequenced sample was PBMCs, taken before TCRalphabeta/CD19-depleted stem cell transplant. The receptors were gathered from a boy under three years old with acute myeloid leukemia, due to receive a stem cell transplant.

This clonotype was recorded at least ten times. V gene TRBV4-2 combines with J gene TRBJ2-3, with 7 nucleotides matching TRBD2. V shed 5 bases and J 6 bases; nucleotides not matched to a gene: 11. This CDR3 contains 15 residues. Germline CDR1 is LGHNA and CDR2 is YNFKEQ. The CDR3 protein is CASSSSPGTTDTQYF. The CDR3 DNA follows: TGTGCCAGCAGCTCCTCCCCCGGGACTACCGATACGCAGTATTTT.

In this sample, this clonotype turned up many times. V gene TRBV7-9 combines with J gene TRBJ1-6; 11 bases are shared with TRBD1. V shed 5 bases and J 8 bases; nucleotides not matched to a gene: 8. This CDR3 has 16 residues. Germline CDR1 SEHNR, CDR2 FQNEAQ (reference sequence). CDR3 in DNA: TGTGCCAGCAGCGCGCCCGGACAGGGGGCAGATTCACCCCTCCACTTT. Encoded protein: CASSAPGQGADSPLHF.

This chain joins TRBV7-9 and TRBJ2-3; tentative D call: TRBD1 (6 bases). Trimming removed 5 bases at V and 0 bases at J, with 12 bases between. Germline assignment: CDR1 SEHNR and CDR2 FQNEAQ (reference sequence). The CDR3 sequence is 15 residues long. CDR3 protein: CASSAQGSSTDTQYF. As DNA, the CDR3 is TGTGCCAGCAGCGCCCAGGGGTCCAGCACAGATACGCAGTATTTT.

This clonotype was seen repeatedly, ten times or more. This sequence joins TRBV25-1 and TRBJ1-2, with D uncertain. CDR1 MGHDK and CDR2 SYGVNS come from the germline V gene. The V gene lost 1 base and the J gene lost 5 bases, with 14 bases spanning the gap. The CDR3 is 15 amino acids. In DNA form, the CDR3 reads TGTGCCAGCAGTGAATTGACATCTACCATTTATGGCTACACCTTC. Translating it yields CASSELTSTIYGYTF.

This clonotype was seen a few times. This sequence joins TRBV6-1 and TRBJ2-5; 7 nucleotides align to TRBD2. Unmatched junction bases numbered 0, after V lost 3 bases and J lost 5 bases. Per the germline V gene, CDR1 is MNHNS and CDR2 is SASEGT. The CDR3 contains 12 residues. The chain's CDR3 is CASSERGETQYF. In DNA form, the CDR3 reads TGTGCCAGCAGTGAGCGGGGGGAGACCCAGTACTTC.

The V gene is TRBV5-1, the J gene TRBJ2-3; D may be TRBD2 (5 bases). Trimming removed 0 bases from V and 2 bases from J, with 10 bases in between. The CDR3 has 15 residues. Per the germline V gene, CDR1 is SGHRS and CDR2 is YFSETQ. Written as DNA, the CDR3 is TGCGCCAGCAGCTTGGCCGGGGTCCTCACAGATACGCAGTATTTT. Amino acid sequence: CASSLAGVLTDTQYF.

This clonotype was recorded at least ten times. This chain joins TRBV6-5 and TRBJ1-4; no clear D gene. The V and J ends lost 3 bases and 5 bases respectively, with 10 bases between them. The germline CDR1 and CDR2 sequences are MNHEY and SVGAGI. The CDR3 loop spans 14 amino acids. CDR3 residues: CASSYKTTNEKLFF. The CDR3 nucleotides read TGTGCCAGCAGTTATAAGACTACGAATGAAAAACTGTTTTTT.

This clonotype was detected a few times. The chain links TRBV7-2 to TRBJ2-7; D could derive from TRBD1 or TRBD2 (5 bases each). The CDR3 has 15 residues. V was shortened by 5 bases and J by 3 bases, with 17 bases between the two germline ends. Looked up from germline, CDR1 is SGHTA and CDR2 is FQGNSA. The CDR3 loop is CASSEVGDPRYEQYF. The CDR3 DNA sequence: TGTGCCAGCAGCGAGGTGGGGGACCCCCGCTACGAGCAGTACTTC.

This clonotype was counted at least ten times. This rearrangement joins TRBV7-6 to TRBJ2-2, with D perhaps assigned TRBD1 or TRBD2 (5 bases each). The ends were cut back, 3 bases at V and 1 base at J, with 18 bases in the middle. Germline loops: CDR1 SGHVS, CDR2 FNYEAQ. There are 18 residues in the CDR3. In nucleotides, the CDR3 is TGTGCCAGCAGCTTTTGGGACGGACCTTACTTGAACACCGGGGAGCTGTTTTTT. Translating gives CASSFWDGPYLNTGELFF.

This clonotype appeared many times. This chain uses TRBV5-6 with TRBJ2-1; 11 bases fit TRBD2. The CDR3 has 16 amino acids. Germline V gene data show CDR1 as SGHDT and CDR2 as YYEEEE. Unmatched junction bases numbered 8, after V lost 4 bases and J lost 5 bases. CDR3 protein: CASSDRGLAEDNEQFF. The CDR3 DNA reads TGTGCCAGCAGCGACCGGGGACTAGCGGAGGACAATGAGCAGTTCTTC.

This clonotype was picked up many times. CDR3 sequence reads: CASSPGGTMNTEAFF. In DNA, the CDR3 is TGTGCCAGCTCTCCCGGGGGGACCATGAACACTGAAGCTTTCTTT. The chain combines TRBV18 with TRBJ1-1; a weak D match, TRBD1 (5 bases). The germline V and J ends were trimmed by 6 bases and 0 bases, with 14 bases remaining between them. The CDR3 has 15 amino acids. The V gene's germline CDR1 is KGHSH and CDR2 LQKENI. Variable domain in full (rest from reference TRBV18 and TRBJ1-1): NAGVMQNPRHLVRRRGQEARLRCSPMKGHSHVYWYRQLPEEGLKFMVYLQKENIIDESGMPKERFSAEFPKEGPSILRIQQVVRGDSAAYFCASSPGGTMNTEAFFGQGTRLTVV.

The chain links TRBV5-6 to TRBJ2-2; 10 bases line up with TRBD2. The CDR3 sequence is 14 residues long. Trimming removed 3 bases from V and 6 bases from J; junction bases left unmatched: 2. Germline loops: CDR1 SGHDT, CDR2 YYEEEE. Written as DNA, the CDR3 is TGTGCCAGCAGCTCCCTAGCGGGAGCCGGGGAGCTGTTTTTT. This codes for CASSSLAGAGELFF.

This clonotype was recorded a few times. The J gene is TRBJ2-3, the V gene TRBV28; weak D call: TRBD2 (5 bases). V lost 6 bases to trimming and J lost 2 bases, with 12 bases between them. The CDR3 runs 14 residues. Germline V gene data show CDR1 as MDHEN and CDR2 as SYDVKM. The CDR3 here is CASRDPGTTDTQYF. In nucleotides, the CDR3 is TGTGCCAGCAGGGACCCGGGAACCACAGATACGCAGTATTTT.

This clonotype was counted at least ten times. The chain links TRBV10-3 to TRBJ1-5; possible D gene TRBD1, 6 bases. Germline loops: CDR1 ENHRY, CDR2 SYGVKD. Trimming stripped 2 bases from V and 6 bases from J, with 11 bases between. This CDR3 region has 14 residues. The CDR3, as DNA: TGTGCCATCAGTGAGATGGGGGGCGTTCAGCCCCAGCATTTT. It codes for CAISEMGGVQPQHF.

This clonotype occurred many times. The chain carries TRBV28 and TRBJ2-3; no clear D gene. The CDR3 has 12 residues. Looked up from germline, CDR1 is MDHEN and CDR2 is SYDVKM. V was cut by 6 bases and J by 7 bases, with 11 bases left in between. CDR3 residues: CASSPFGNTQYF. The CDR3, as DNA: TGTGCCAGCAGCCCGTTCGGAAATACGCAGTATTTT.

This clonotype came up many times. V gene TRBV4-3 combines with J gene TRBJ2-1, with a weak D call TRBD2 (7 bases). CDR1 is LGHNA and CDR2 is YSLEER in the germline V gene. The germline V and J ends were trimmed by 1 base and 8 bases, with 15 bases remaining between them. The length of the CDR3 is 15 residues. The CDR3 spells CASSQVRGGMHEQFF. CDR3 in DNA: TGCGCCAGCAGCCAAGTGAGGGGGGGGATGCATGAGCAGTTCTTC.

The rearrangement joins TRBV29-1 to TRBJ1-1; D perhaps matches TRBD1 (5 bases). Germline CDR1 SQVTM, CDR2 ANQGSEA. The CDR3 sequence is 14 residues long. Trimming pared 7 bases from V and 0 bases from J, leaving 15 bases between. CDR3 coding DNA: TGCAGCGGGTGGAAGGGACGGGTGAACACTGAAGCTTTCTTT. It codes for CSGWKGRVNTEAFF.

There are many counts of this clonotype. The chain employs TRBV6-4 and TRBJ2-1; the match to TRBD2 covers 12 bases. CDR3 length equals 14 residues. Germline V lookup: CDR1 MRHNA, CDR2 SNTAGT. J was trimmed by 6 bases and V by 3 bases; bases with no gene match: 0. The chain's CDR3 is CASSETSGSNEQFF. Written as DNA, the CDR3 is TGTGCCAGCAGTGAGACTAGCGGGAGCAATGAGCAGTTCTTC.

This clonotype was picked up many times. The chain links TRBV12-3 or TRBV12-4 to TRBJ1-2, with TRBD1 identical over 7 bases. The junction had 4 bases not matched to a gene; V was cut back by 3 bases and J by 3 bases. The CDR3 covers 14 residues. The CDR3 DNA follows: TGTGCCAGCAGTTTTGCAGGGGGAGACTATGGCTACACCTTC. Amino acids: CASSFAGGDYGYTF.

This clonotype appeared many times. The chain combines TRBV5-1 with TRBJ2-5, with TRBD2 as a possible D gene (5 bases). The CDR3 extends over 14 amino acids. Trimming removed 2 bases at V and 2 bases at J, with 10 bases between. Germline CDR1 reads SGHRS; CDR2 reads YFSETQ. The CDR3 DNA sequence: TGCGCCAGCAGCTTAACCCCGGGGCAAGAGACCCAGTACTTC. This translates into CASSLTPGQETQYF.

This clonotype was picked up a small number of times. The chain is built from TRBV18 and TRBJ1-3, with D maybe TRBD1 (6 bases). V was pared by 7 bases and J by 5 bases, with 12 bases between. The CDR3 is made up of 13 amino acids. Germline V gene lookup returns CDR1 KGHSH and CDR2 LQKENI. CDR3 amino acids: CASFRDTRNTIYF. CDR3 nucleotides: TGTGCCAGCTTCCGGGACACCAGAAACACCATATATTTT.

This clonotype was seen a handful of times. V usage is TRBV19 and J usage is TRBJ2-3, with 8 bases that match TRBD1. V lost 4 bases to trimming and J lost 1 base; unmatched junction nucleotides: 4. This CDR3 has 15 amino acids. In germline, CDR1 is LNHDA, CDR2 SQIVND (reference sequence). The CDR3 DNA sequence: TGTGCCAGTAGTACCAGGACAGGGTGCACAGATACGCAGTATTTT. Translated: CASSTRTGCTDTQYF.

The chain links TRBV30 to TRBJ1-1; a weak D match, TRBD1 (5 bases). With 8 bases removed from V and 1 base from J, the gap between germline ends came to 11 bases. The CDR3 extends over 12 amino acids. Germline CDR1 GTSNPN, CDR2 SVGIG (reference sequence). The CDR3: CAIRRGNTEAFF. CDR3 nucleotides: TGTGCCATCCGGAGGGGGAACACTGAAGCTTTCTTT.

This clonotype was counted many times. V usage is TRBV7-9 and J usage is TRBJ2-7, with a tentative D call TRBD1 (5 bases). Germline CDR1 reads SEHNR; CDR2 reads FQNEAQ (reference sequence). The CDR3 totals 12 residues. Trimming removed 6 bases at V and 3 bases at J, with 9 bases between. CDR3 coding DNA: TGTGCCAGCAGATACGACAGCTACGAGCAGTACTTC. The encoded protein is CASRYDSYEQYF.

This clonotype occurred many times. V is TRBV20-1 and J is TRBJ1-6; possible D gene TRBD1, 6 bases. Germline CDR1 and CDR2: DFQATT and SNEGSKA (reference sequence). The length of the CDR3 is 14 residues. V shed 3 bases and J shed 5 bases, with 11 bases lying between them. CDR3 sequence reads: CSARSAGDNSPLHF. The DNA for the CDR3 is TGCAGTGCTAGGTCGGCAGGGGATAATTCACCCCTCCACTTT.

Concerning this clonotype itself: One end of the junction varies from germline; a read error may be responsible. The V call is TRBV28, the J call TRBJ1-1, with D tentatively TRBD1 (5 bases). Germline CDR1 and CDR2: MDHEN and SYDVKM. The CDR3 is 16 residues long. The DNA of the CDR3 is TGTGCCAGCAGTTTCCCCTTCGGGGGAATGAACCCTGAACCTTTCTTT. It yields the protein CASSFPFGGMNPEPFF.

In this sample, this clonotype turned up many times. The junction does not match germline at one end; this may be a read error. The chain couples TRBV5-1 to TRBJ1-5, with unresolved D. The CDR3 sequence is 13 residues long. CDR1 and CDR2 (germline): SGHRS, YFSETQ. In DNA form, the CDR3 reads TGCGCCAGCAGGGCTGGGGTGGATCAACCCCAGCATTTT. Translated, it gives CASRAGVDQPQHF.

This clonotype came up many times. V usage is TRBV11-3 and J usage is TRBJ2-1; D unresolved. CDR1 is SGHNT and CDR2 is YENEEA in the germline V gene. The CDR3 runs 14 residues. The germline V and J ends were trimmed by 0 bases and 3 bases, with 6 bases remaining between them. CDR3 residues: CASSLDADYNEQFF. CDR3 nucleotide sequence: TGTGCCAGCAGCTTAGATGCGGACTACAATGAGCAGTTCTTC.

This clonotype has a count of ten or more. V is TRBV7-9 and J is TRBJ2-6, with no clear D. The length of the CDR3 is 15 residues. The germline CDR1 and CDR2 sequences are SEHNR and FQNEAQ (reference sequence). V lost 1 base and J 2 bases, leaving 6 bases between the germline ends. CDR3 in DNA: TGTGCCAGCAGCTTAGAACGCGCTGGGGCCAACGTCCTGACTTTC. Protein product: CASSLERAGANVLTF.